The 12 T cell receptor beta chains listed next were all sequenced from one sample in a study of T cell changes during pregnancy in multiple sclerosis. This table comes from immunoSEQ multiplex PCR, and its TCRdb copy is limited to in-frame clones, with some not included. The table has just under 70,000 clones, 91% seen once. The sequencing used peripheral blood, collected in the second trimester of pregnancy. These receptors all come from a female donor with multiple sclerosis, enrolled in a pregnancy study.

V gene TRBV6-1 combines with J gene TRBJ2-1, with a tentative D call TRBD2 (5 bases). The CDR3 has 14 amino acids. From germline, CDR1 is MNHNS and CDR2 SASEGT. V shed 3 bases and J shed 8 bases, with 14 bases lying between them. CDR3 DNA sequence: TGTGCCAGCAGTGATGAGGGCGCAGATGATGAGCAGTTCTTC. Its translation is CASSDEGADDEQFF.

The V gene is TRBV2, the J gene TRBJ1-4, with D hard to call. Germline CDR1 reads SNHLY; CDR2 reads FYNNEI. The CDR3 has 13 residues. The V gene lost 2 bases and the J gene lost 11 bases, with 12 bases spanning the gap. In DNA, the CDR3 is TGTGCCAGCAGTGAACAACTAGGAGGGAAACTGTTTTTT. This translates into CASSEQLGGKLFF. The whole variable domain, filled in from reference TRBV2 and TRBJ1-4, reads EPEVTQTPSHQVTQMGQEVILRCVPISNHLYFYWYRQILGQKVEFLVSFYNNEISEKSEIFDDQFSVERPDGSNFTLKIRSTKLEDSAMYFCASSEQLGGKLFFGSGTQLSVL.

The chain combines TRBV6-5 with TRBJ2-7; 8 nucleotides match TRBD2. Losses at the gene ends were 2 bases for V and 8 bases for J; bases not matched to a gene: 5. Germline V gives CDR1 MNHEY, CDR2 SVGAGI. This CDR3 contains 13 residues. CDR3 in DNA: TGTGCCAGCAGTTACCCGGGGGGGCCGCAGCAGTACTTC. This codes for CASSYPGGPQQYF.

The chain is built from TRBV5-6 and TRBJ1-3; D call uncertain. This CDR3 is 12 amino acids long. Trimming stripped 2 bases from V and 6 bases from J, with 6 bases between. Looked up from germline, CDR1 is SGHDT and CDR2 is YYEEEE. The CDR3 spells CASSLLANTIYF. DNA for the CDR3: TGTGCCAGCAGCTTATTGGCAAACACCATATATTTT.

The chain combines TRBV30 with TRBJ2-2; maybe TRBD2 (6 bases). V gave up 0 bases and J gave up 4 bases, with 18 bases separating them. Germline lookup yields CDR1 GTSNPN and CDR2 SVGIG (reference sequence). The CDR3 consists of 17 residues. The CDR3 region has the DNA TGTGCCTGGAGTGTACTGATGGTTAGCGGCCTCACCGGGGAGCTGTTTTTT. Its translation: CAWSVLMVSGLTGELFF.

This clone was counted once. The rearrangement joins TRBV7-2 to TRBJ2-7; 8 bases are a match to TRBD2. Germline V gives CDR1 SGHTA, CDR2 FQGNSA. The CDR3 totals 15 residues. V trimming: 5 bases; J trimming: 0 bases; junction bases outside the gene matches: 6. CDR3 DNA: TGTGCCAGCAGCCTTCAGCGGGGGAGCTCCTACGAGCAGTACTTC. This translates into CASSLQRGSSYEQYF.

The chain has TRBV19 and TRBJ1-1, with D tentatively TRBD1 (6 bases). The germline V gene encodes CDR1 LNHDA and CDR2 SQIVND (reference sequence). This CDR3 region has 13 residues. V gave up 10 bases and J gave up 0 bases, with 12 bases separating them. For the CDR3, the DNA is TGTGCCACCAAGGACAGACTGAACACTGAAGCTTTCTTT. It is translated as CATKDRLNTEAFF. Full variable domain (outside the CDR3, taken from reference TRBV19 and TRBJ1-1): DGGITQSPKYLFRKEGQNVTLSCEQNLNHDAMYWYRQDPGQGLRLIYYSQIVNDFQKGDIAEGYSVSREKKESFPLTVTSAQKNPTAFYLCATKDRLNTEAFFGQGTRLTVV.

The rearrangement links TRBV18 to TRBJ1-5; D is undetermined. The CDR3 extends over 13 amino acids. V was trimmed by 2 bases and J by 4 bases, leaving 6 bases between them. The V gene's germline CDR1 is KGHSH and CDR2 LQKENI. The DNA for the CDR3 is TGTGCCAGCTCACCAACGGAGAATCAGCCCCAGCATTTT. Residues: CASSPTENQPQHF.

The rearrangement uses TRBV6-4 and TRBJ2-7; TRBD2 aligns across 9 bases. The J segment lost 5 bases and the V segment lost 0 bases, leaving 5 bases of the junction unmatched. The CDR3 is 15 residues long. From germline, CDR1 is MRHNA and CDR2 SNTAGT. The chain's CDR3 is CASSDSAGGAHEQYF. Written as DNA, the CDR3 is TGTGCCAGCAGTGACTCGGCGGGGGGGGCCCACGAGCAGTACTTC.

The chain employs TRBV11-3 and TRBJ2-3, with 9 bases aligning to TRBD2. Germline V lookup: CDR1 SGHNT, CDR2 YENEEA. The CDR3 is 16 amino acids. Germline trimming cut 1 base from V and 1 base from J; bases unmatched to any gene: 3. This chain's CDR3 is CASSLGASGGTDTQYF. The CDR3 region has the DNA TGTGCCAGCAGCTTAGGGGCTAGCGGGGGCACAGATACGCAGTATTTT. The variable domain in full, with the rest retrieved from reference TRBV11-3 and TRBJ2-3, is EAGVVQSPRYKIIEKKQPVAFWCNPISGHNTLYWYLQNLGQGPELLIRYENEEAVDDSQLPKDRFSAERLKGVDSTLKIQPAELGDSAVYLCASSLGASGGTDTQYFGPGTRLTVL.

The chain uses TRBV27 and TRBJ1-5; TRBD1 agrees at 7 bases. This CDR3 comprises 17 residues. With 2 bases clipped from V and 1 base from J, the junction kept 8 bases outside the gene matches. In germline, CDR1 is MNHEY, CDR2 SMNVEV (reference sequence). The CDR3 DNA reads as TGTGCCAGCAGTTTAGCCCGACAGGGAGGAAGCAATCAGCCCCAGCATTTT. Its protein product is CASSLARQGGSNQPQHF.

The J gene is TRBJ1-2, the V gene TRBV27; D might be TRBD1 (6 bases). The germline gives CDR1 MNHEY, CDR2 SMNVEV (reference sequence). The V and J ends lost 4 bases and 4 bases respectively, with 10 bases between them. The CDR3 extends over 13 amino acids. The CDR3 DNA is TGTGCCAGCAGTTCCGACAGGATCTATGGCTACACCTTC. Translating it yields CASSSDRIYGYTF.